The 8 T cell receptor beta chains below were found in one sample sequenced in a study of shared T cell receptors in the human thymus. Sequenced by immunoSEQ multiplex PCR; TCRdb stores in-frame clones only, minus some. The data contain about 660,000 clones, roughly 90% of them singletons. In addition, the sample was reused for a study of human thymus T cells.

Source material: thymocytes. All receptors come from a boy under three years old with a congenital heart defect.

The V call is TRBV19, the J call TRBJ2-3; 9 bases map to TRBD2. CDR3 size: 15 residues. CDR1 and CDR2 from the germline V gene are LNHDA and SQIVND (reference sequence). Germline trimming cut 1 base from V and 7 bases from J; bases unmatched to any gene: 6. The CDR3 region has the DNA TGTGCCAGTAGTATAGTCCTAGCGGGGCCATATACGCAGTATTTT. Translating gives CASSIVLAGPYTQYF. Full variable domain (remainder filled in from reference TRBV19 and TRBJ2-3): DGGITQSPKYLFRKEGQNVTLSCEQNLNHDAMYWYRQDPGQGLRLIYYSQIVNDFQKGDIAEGYSVSREKKESFPLTVTSAQKNPTAFYLCASSIVLAGPYTQYFGPGTRLTVL.

The chain recombines TRBV5-1 with TRBJ2-3; 12 bases are a match to TRBD2. The V segment lost 4 bases and the J segment 3 bases; nucleotides outside the gene matches: 6. CDR1 and CDR2 (germline): SGHRS, YFSETQ. CDR3 length equals 16 residues. CDR3 in DNA: TGCGCCAGCAGCGCCACTAGCGGGAGGAGAACAGATACGCAGTATTTT. This sequence encodes CASSATSGRRTDTQYF.

This clone was seen once. The V and J genes are TRBV4-3 and TRBJ2-6; D is ambiguous. This CDR3 is built from 16 residues. Trimming shortened V by 0 bases and J by 0 bases, and 6 bases separated the two germline ends. The V gene's germline CDR1 is LGHNA and CDR2 YSLEER. This chain's CDR3 is CASSQEARSGANVLTF. The CDR3 region has the DNA TGCGCCAGCAGCCAAGAAGCGCGCTCTGGGGCCAACGTCCTGACTTTC.

This rearrangement joins TRBV28 to TRBJ2-7; 7 positions agree with TRBD2. Trimming removed 6 bases from V and 1 base from J; junction bases left unmatched: 9. The CDR3 extends over 15 amino acids. Germline V gives CDR1 MDHEN, CDR2 SYDVKM. CDR3 DNA sequence: TGTGCCAGCAGGCTGGGGGGGGACGAATCCTACGAGCAGTACTTC. This translates into CASRLGGDESYEQYF.

The chain is built from TRBV14 and TRBJ2-5, with TRBD2 matching 11 bases. The CDR3 has 16 residues. The germline V gene has CDR1 SGHDN and CDR2 FVKESK. V gave up 0 bases and J gave up 4 bases; unmatched junction bases: 4. The CDR3 reads CASSQDGLAGGETQYF. CDR3 DNA sequence: TGTGCCAGCAGCCAAGATGGGCTAGCGGGGGGAGAGACCCAGTACTTC.

The chain carries TRBV6-1 and TRBJ2-7; weak D call: TRBD2 (5 bases). Trimming cost V 1 base and J 6 bases, with 13 bases left between them. The V gene's germline CDR1 is MNHNS and CDR2 SASEGT. CDR3 length: 14 amino acids. CDR3 coding DNA: TGTGCCAGCAGTGAAGGGACTTGGCCTGTCGAGCAGTACTTC. Translated: CASSEGTWPVEQYF.

The gene calls are TRBV5-1 and TRBJ1-1; maybe TRBD1 (5 bases). V was shortened by 2 bases and J by 2 bases, with 13 bases between the two germline ends. CDR3 length: 15 amino acids. The germline V gene has CDR1 SGHRS and CDR2 YFSETQ. Here the CDR3 DNA reads TGCGCCAGCAGCTTCCGCAGGGACTTCAACACTGAAGCTTTCTTT. Its protein product is CASSFRRDFNTEAFF.

The J gene is TRBJ2-6, the V gene TRBV15; 8 nucleotides match TRBD1. With 4 bases clipped from V and 4 bases from J, the junction kept 18 bases outside the gene matches. The germline gives CDR1 LNHNV, CDR2 YYDKDF (reference sequence). This CDR3 is 20 amino acids long. The CDR3 is CATSTLHPGQDFQGANVLTF. DNA for the CDR3: TGTGCCACCAGCACCTTACACCCGGGACAGGATTTCCAAGGGGCCAACGTCCTGACTTTC.